The clone carrying this T cell receptor beta chain has a handful of counts. The CDR3 is 15 residues long. Trimming at V came to 4 bases and at J to 4 bases, leaving 3 bases not matched to a gene. Germline lookup yields CDR1 SGHVS and CDR2 FNYEAQ. TCR beta library input comprised about 1.8 micrograms of genomic DNA from cryopreserved PBMCs. The data derive from a study of cytotoxic CD8 clonotypes in ibrutinib-treated CLL. Sequenced by immunoSEQ multiplex PCR; TCRdb stores in-frame clones only, minus some. The table includes 45,000 or so clones, 45% to 60% detected once. The sample was PBMCs, taken after 24 months of ibrutinib treatment. The gene calls are TRBV7-6 and TRBJ2-3, with 12 bases aligning to TRBD2. The sequence came from a human donor with chronic lymphocytic leukemia. The CDR3 loop is CASSSSGGAPDTQYF. CDR3 coding DNA: TGTGCCAGCAGCTCTAGCGGGGGGGCCCCAGATACGCAGTATTTT.